These 27 T cell receptor beta chains share one sample of origin, sequenced in a study of post-analysis software for immune sequencing data. These receptors' targets are unknown. Findings and caveats of the study: With TRBV5-6, TRBV5-1 and TRBV20-1 included, 5 or 6 TRBV segments were more frequent in patients than in controls.

Sequencing libraries made from TCR beta cDNA carried unique molecular identifiers. One entry per CDR3 protein, called by TCRdb with MiXCR from the PCR reads. The data contain about 760,000 distinct CDR3 sequences, about 32% of them seen just once; the ten biggest clones take up around 0.6%. Sequencing was performed on blood. These receptors were obtained from a girl between 5 and 17 years old with multiple sclerosis.

The CDR3 DNA reads as TGCGCCAGCAGCCCTACTAGCGGGGGTGCCTACGAGCAGTACTTC. Its translation is CASSPTSGGAYEQYF. The chain employs TRBV4-1 and TRBJ2-7; 11 bases line up with TRBD2. Trimming at V came to 4 bases and at J to 2 bases, leaving 4 bases not matched to a gene. This CDR3 has 15 amino acids. Germline V gene sequence: CDR1 MGHRA, CDR2 YSYEKL.

This clonotype has more than one count but fewer than ten. The gene calls are TRBV25-1 and TRBJ2-6; no definite D call. The germline V and J ends were trimmed by 0 bases and 0 bases, with 15 bases remaining between them. CDR1 and CDR2 from the germline V gene are MGHDK and SYGVNS. CDR3 length equals 19 residues. The CDR3 DNA reads as TGTGCCAGCAGTGAATATCACCAGACACACCTCTCTGGGGCCAACGTCCTGACTTTC. Its protein product is CASSEYHQTHLSGANVLTF.

This clonotype has a count of ten or more. This chain joins TRBV6-5 and TRBJ2-3, with 8 bases fitting TRBD2. This CDR3 has 17 amino acids. The germline V gene has CDR1 MNHEY and CDR2 SVGAGI. Trimming took 4 bases from V and 0 from J; bases not matched to a gene: 9. CDR3 region: CASSLRTSSRSTDTQYF. The CDR3 coding sequence is TGTGCCAGCAGTTTACGGACTAGCAGCCGTAGCACAGATACGCAGTATTTT.

The chain combines TRBV27 with TRBJ2-3; 7 nucleotides align to TRBD1. V was clipped by 4 bases and J by 2 bases; unmatched bases: 9. CDR3 length equals 16 residues. Germline lookup yields CDR1 MNHEY and CDR2 SMNVEV (reference sequence). CDR3 sequence reads: CASSSPDRRYTDTQYF. CDR3 coding DNA: TGTGCCAGCAGTTCCCCGGACAGGAGATACACAGATACGCAGTATTTT.

The gene calls are TRBV20-1 and TRBJ1-4, with a tentative D call TRBD1 (5 bases). CDR1 and CDR2 (germline): DFQATT, SNEGSKA (reference sequence). The germline V and J ends were trimmed by 0 bases and 3 bases, with 11 bases remaining between them. The CDR3 runs 15 residues. The CDR3 region has the DNA TGCAGTGCTAGAGATCTCAGGGTGTCTAATGAAAAACTGTTTTTT. It yields the protein CSARDLRVSNEKLFF.

This clonotype was found a few times. V usage is TRBV20-1 and J usage is TRBJ1-5; D remains ambiguous. Per the germline V gene, CDR1 is DFQATT and CDR2 is SNEGSKA (reference sequence). This CDR3 comprises 15 residues. Trimming pared 6 bases from V and 0 bases from J, leaving 15 bases between. The CDR3, as DNA: TGCAGTGCCAGCCCCGGGGTCCGTAGCAATCAGCCCCAGCATTTT. Its translation is CSASPGVRSNQPQHF.

This clonotype was seen a handful of times. The chain carries TRBV20-1 and TRBJ2-3; D gene uncertain. The germline V gene has CDR1 DFQATT and CDR2 SNEGSKA (reference sequence). Trimming left V 6 bases short and J 6 bases short, with 13 bases between. CDR3 size: 12 residues. Written as DNA, the CDR3 is TGCAGTGCGCGATCTGCGGCGGATACGCAGTATTTT. The encoded protein is CSARSAADTQYF.

The sample holds a few counts of this clonotype. The chain is built from TRBV20-1 and TRBJ1-5; D may be TRBD1 (5 bases). Trimming took off 5 bases at V and 7 bases at J, with 15 bases between the two ends. This CDR3 region has 13 residues. Looked up from germline, CDR1 is DFQATT and CDR2 is SNEGSKA (reference sequence). CDR3 residues: CSAGGGLGQPQHF. CDR3 coding DNA: TGCAGTGCTGGGGGAGGGTTGGGGCAGCCCCAGCATTTT.

The V gene is TRBV27, the J gene TRBJ1-2, with D possibly matching TRBD1 (5 bases). Germline assignment: CDR1 MNHEY and CDR2 SMNVEV (reference sequence). CDR3 length: 14 amino acids. V gave up 6 bases and J gave up 7 bases, with 18 bases separating them. The CDR3 sequence is CASRPPGTRRGYTF. CDR3 sequence (DNA): TGTGCCAGCAGACCCCCCGGGACTAGGCGTGGCTACACCTTC.

At least ten counts were recorded for this clonotype. The chain joins TRBV9 to TRBJ2-7; 9 bases match TRBD1. The ends lost 3 bases at V and 4 bases at J; junction bases unmatched: 5. This CDR3 has 14 residues. Germline CDR1 SGDLS, CDR2 YYNGEE. CDR3 DNA sequence: TGTGCCAGCAGCGGAGGGACAGGGATATACGAGCAGTACTTC. It encodes CASSGGTGIYEQYF.

This clonotype was detected only a few times. The chain recombines TRBV27 with TRBJ2-1; 9 bases align to TRBD2. V gave up 6 bases and J gave up 5 bases; unmatched junction bases: 5. Germline V gene lookup returns CDR1 MNHEY and CDR2 SMNVEV (reference sequence). CDR3 length equals 14 residues. CDR3 residues: CASRRSGRDNEQFF. DNA for the CDR3: TGTGCCAGCAGACGTAGCGGGAGAGACAATGAGCAGTTCTTC.

The chain combines TRBV5-1 with TRBJ1-4; D is unresolved. This CDR3 is built from 14 residues. Germline V gene sequence: CDR1 SGHRS, CDR2 YFSETQ. The V and J ends lost 5 bases and 7 bases respectively, with 15 bases between them. The CDR3 DNA sequence: TGCGCCAGCAGGCCTAGACTAACCCCTGAAAAACTGTTTTTT. Its protein product is CASRPRLTPEKLFF.

The chain combines TRBV11-2 with TRBJ2-4, with 10 bases aligning to TRBD2. The tail of the sequence fits TRBJ2-7 better, so the J call may be wrong. Looked up from germline, CDR1 is SGHAT and CDR2 is FQNNGV. The CDR3 extends over 17 amino acids. DNA for the CDR3: TGTGCCAGCAGCTTCGTGGCTAGCGGGAGAGTTAGGTACGAGCAGTACTTC. Its translation: CASSFVASGRVRYEQYF.

V and J are TRBV9 and TRBJ2-1; D uncertain. The J call may be faulty, since TRBJ2-7 better matches the DNA end. CDR1 SGDLS and CDR2 YYNGEE come from the germline V gene. CDR3 length equals 17 residues. The DNA of the CDR3 is TGTGCCAGCAGCGTAGAAGGTAGAGTTTTTGGGTACAATGAGCAGTACTTC. This translates into CASSVEGRVFGYNEQYF.

This clonotype showed up just a few times. This CDR3 is CSASGKDTQYF. DNA for the CDR3: TGCAGTGCTAGCGGGAAAGATACGCAGTATTTT. This chain connects TRBV20-1 to TRBJ2-3, with D tentatively TRBD2 (5 bases). Between the trimmed V and J ends, which lost 3 bases and 5 bases, there was a span of 6 bases. The CDR3 extends over 11 amino acids. Germline V lookup: CDR1 DFQATT, CDR2 SNEGSKA (reference sequence).

This clonotype has more than one count but fewer than ten. The chain recombines TRBV4-1 with TRBJ2-1, with D possibly matching TRBD2 (5 bases). Trimming cost V 0 bases and J 7 bases, with 13 bases left between them. The germline CDR1 and CDR2 sequences are MGHRA and YSYEKL. The CDR3 loop spans 15 amino acids. The CDR3 DNA reads as TGCGCCAGCAGCCAAGATCGGGGTAGCTGGAATGAGCAGTTCTTC. Protein: CASSQDRGSWNEQFF.

This clonotype has a handful of counts. The chain couples TRBV10-3 to TRBJ2-7; no definite D call. Germline CDR1 is ENHRY and CDR2 is SYGVKD. The CDR3 loop spans 14 amino acids. Trimming took 2 bases from V and 0 from J, leaving 8 bases between them. The CDR3 is CAISENGGSYEQYF. In DNA, the CDR3 is TGTGCCATCAGTGAGAATGGCGGCTCCTACGAGCAGTACTTC.

There are many counts of this clonotype. V gene TRBV7-9 combines with J gene TRBJ2-1, with 7 bases identical to TRBD1. From germline, CDR1 is SEHNR and CDR2 FQNEAQ (reference sequence). Germline trimming cut 11 bases from V and 3 bases from J; bases unmatched to any gene: 13. This CDR3 contains 15 residues. CDR3 bases: TGTGCCCTAAAGAGCGACGGGACAGTCTACAATGAGCAGTTCTTC. It codes for CALKSDGTVYNEQFF.

The CDR3 DNA follows: TGCGCCAGCAGCCAAGATCCGGACTACCCCTACGAGCAGTACTTC. It specifies CASSQDPDYPYEQYF. The J gene is TRBJ2-7, the V gene TRBV4-3, with D possibly being TRBD2 (6 bases). The CDR3 is 15 residues long. V lost 0 bases to trimming and J lost 2 bases, with 11 bases between them. The germline gives CDR1 LGHNA, CDR2 YSLEER.

The chain links TRBV9 to TRBJ2-1, with TRBD2 matching 8 bases. This CDR3 region has 15 residues. With 3 bases clipped from V and 10 bases from J, the junction kept 12 bases outside the gene matches. The germline CDR1 and CDR2 sequences are SGDLS and YYNGEE. The CDR3 bases are TGTGCCAGCAGCGCAAATACGGGACTAGATCGGGAGCAGTTCTTC. This translates into CASSANTGLDREQFF.

Details on this clonotype: One base away lies a much larger clone, so this may be a sequencing read error. The chain is built from TRBV7-2 and TRBJ2-3, with D possibly called TRBD1 or TRBD2 (5 bases each). This CDR3 spans 15 amino acids. Germline V lookup: CDR1 SGHTA, CDR2 FQGNSA. This CDR3 is CANSLGPFDTDTQYF. CDR3 nucleotide sequence: TGTGCCAACAGCCTGGGACCGTTCGACACAGATACGCAGTATTTT.

The V call is TRBV7-9, the J call TRBJ1-6, with D perhaps matching TRBD1 (5 bases). Trimming took off 5 bases at V and 2 bases at J, with 16 bases between the two ends. The length of the CDR3 is 17 residues. CDR1 and CDR2 from the germline V gene are SEHNR and FQNEAQ (reference sequence). Here the CDR3 DNA reads TGTGCCAGCAGCGTAGACAGTTCAAGCCCCTATAATTCACCCCTCCACTTT. Its translation: CASSVDSSSPYNSPLHF. Looking up the rest from reference TRBV7-9 and TRBJ1-6 gives the full variable domain: DTGVSQNPRHKITKRGQNVTFRCDPISEHNRLYWYRQTLGQGPEFLTYFQNEAQLEKSRLLSDRFSAERPKGSFSTLEIQRTEQGDSAMYLCASSVDSSSPYNSPLHFGNGTRLTVT.

For this clonotype: The junction does not match germline at one end; this may be a read error. The rearrangement joins TRBV5-1 to TRBJ2-3; D may be TRBD2 (7 bases). This CDR3 has 15 amino acids. From germline, CDR1 is SGHRS and CDR2 YFSETQ. CDR3 in amino acids: CANSSGGGRTDTQYF. The CDR3 DNA is TGCGCCAACAGCTCCGGCGGGGGCCGCACAGATACGCAGTATTTT.

The CDR3 region is CASGTGSEKLFF. The CDR3, as DNA: TGTGCCAGCGGGACAGGGTCCGAAAAACTGTTTTTT. J is TRBJ1-4 and V is TRBV28; 9 nucleotides agree with TRBD1. From germline, CDR1 is MDHEN and CDR2 SYDVKM. This CDR3 spans 12 amino acids. V shed 8 bases, J shed 8 bases, and the junction held 3 bases outside the gene matches.

The V and J genes are TRBV14 and TRBJ1-1, with D perhaps matching TRBD1 (6 bases). The CDR3 consists of 12 residues. The V and J ends lost 1 base and 7 bases respectively, with 7 bases between them. Per germline, CDR1 SGHDN and CDR2 FVKESK. The CDR3 reads CASSQGTDEAFF. The CDR3 DNA reads as TGTGCCAGCAGCCAAGGGACAGATGAAGCTTTCTTT.

V usage is TRBV20-1 and J usage is TRBJ2-3; the match to TRBD2 covers 13 bases. CDR1 is DFQATT and CDR2 is SNEGSKA in the germline V gene (reference sequence). V lost 5 bases, J lost 4 bases, and 6 bases stayed unmatched. The CDR3 runs to 15 residues. CDR3 in amino acids: CSAGRTSGRPDTQYF. CDR3 coding DNA: TGCAGTGCTGGTCGGACTAGCGGGAGACCAGATACGCAGTATTTT.

Comment on this clonotype: This may be a read error: a much more frequent sequence differs by one nucleotide. The V call is TRBV6-1, the J call TRBJ2-7; D assignment may be TRBD1 or TRBD2 (6 bases each). The CDR3 contains 15 residues. The germline CDR1 and CDR2 sequences are MNHNS and SASEGT. The V gene lost 2 bases and the J gene lost 7 bases, with 18 bases spanning the gap. The CDR3 here is CASSENGGSYNEQYF. CDR3 DNA: TGTGCCAGCAGTGAAAACGGGGGCTCCTACAATGAGCAGTACTTC.